What follows are 31 T cell receptor beta chains derived from one specimen sequenced in a study of read filtering for tumor transcriptome and immune sequencing. The library was built from about 0.4 ug RNA with molecular barcoded adaptors for alpha/delta and beta/gamma chains. MiXCR, run by TCRdb on the reads, gives a single entry per CDR3 protein. The table has some 62,000 distinct CDR3 sequences, approximately 15% seen once. The sample consisted of a population of CD138-negative cells sorted from bone marrow. All receptors derive from a donor at least 40 years old with multiple myeloma.

This clonotype was seen at least ten times. The rearrangement links TRBV30 to TRBJ1-5, with D unclear. Trimming pared 0 bases from V and 0 bases from J, leaving 6 bases between. This CDR3 comprises 14 residues. CDR1 GTSNPN and CDR2 SVGIG come from the germline V gene (reference sequence). CDR3 sequence reads: CAWSVTGSNQPQHF. The CDR3 coding sequence is TGTGCCTGGAGTGTGACTGGTAGCAATCAGCCCCAGCATTTT.

V gene TRBV20-1 combines with J gene TRBJ2-5; no definite D call. The CDR3 is 14 residues long. CDR1 is DFQATT, CDR2 SNEGSKA, per germline (reference sequence). Trimming shortened V by 6 bases and J by 10 bases, and 24 bases separated the two germline ends. The CDR3 sequence is CSAESAIVGVYQYF. In nucleotides, the CDR3 is TGCAGTGCCGAATCCGCTATCGTTGGCGTGTACCAGTACTTC.

This clonotype was counted at least ten times. The chain uses TRBV28 and TRBJ2-1; 9 nucleotides match TRBD2. V dropped 4 bases and J dropped 0; count of bases not matched to a gene: 10. CDR1 and CDR2 from the germline V gene are MDHEN and SYDVKM. The CDR3 length is 18 residues. CDR3 region: CASSSRGGLASSYNEQFF. In DNA, the CDR3 is TGTGCCAGCAGTTCCAGGGGCGGACTAGCGAGCTCCTACAATGAGCAGTTCTTC.

This clonotype was detected ten times or more. The V call is TRBV6-1, the J call TRBJ1-5; D call uncertain. CDR1 MNHNS and CDR2 SASEGT come from the germline V gene. V was pared by 4 bases and J by 0 bases, with 7 bases between. The CDR3 is 14 residues long. The CDR3 spells CASSVGGSNQPQHF. The CDR3 region has the DNA TGTGCCAGCAGTGTGGGAGGTAGCAATCAGCCCCAGCATTTT.

This clonotype was counted at least ten times. This chain links TRBV11-2 with TRBJ2-6, with TRBD1 identical over 12 bases. Germline V CDR1 and CDR2: SGHAT, FQNNGV. The V and J ends lost 3 bases and 1 base, in that order; junction bases with no gene match: 10. This CDR3 is built from 20 residues. The chain's CDR3 is CASSFPSPGQGASGANVLTF. The CDR3 DNA follows: TGTGCCAGCAGCTTCCCCTCTCCGGGACAGGGGGCGTCTGGGGCCAACGTCCTGACTTTC.

This clonotype was counted ten times or more. The V and J genes are TRBV29-1 and TRBJ1-2; D is perhaps TRBD1 (5 bases). V shed 3 bases and J shed 1 base, with 15 bases lying between them. Germline CDR1 is SQVTM and CDR2 is ANQGSEA. The CDR3 is 15 residues long. The CDR3 loop reads CSVDSRTGDNYGYTF. The CDR3 nucleotides read TGCAGCGTTGATAGTAGGACGGGGGATAACTATGGCTACACCTTC.

This clonotype has at least ten counts. The chain links TRBV12-2 to TRBJ2-5; TRBD1, as called in the table, went unchecked against the DNA. TRBV12-2 has pseudogene status. The CDR3 length is 19 residues. CDR3 residues: CASRSLYRDRGKSPQTQYF. CDR3 DNA sequence: TGTGCAAGTCGATCTCTTTACCGGGACAGGGGGAAAAGTCCACAGACCCAGTACTTC.

This clonotype was counted at least ten times. The chain employs TRBV5-1 and TRBJ2-2, with 10 bases identical to TRBD1. Germline assignment: CDR1 SGHRS and CDR2 YFSETQ. This CDR3 is built from 16 residues. V lost 1 base, J lost 3 bases, and 3 bases stayed unmatched. The chain's CDR3 is CASSLWTGGDTGELFF. CDR3 nucleotides: TGCGCCAGCAGCTTGTGGACAGGGGGGGACACCGGGGAGCTGTTTTTT.

This clonotype was detected many times. A much larger clone differs from this one at a single base, so this may be a read error. The J gene is TRBJ2-1, the V gene TRBV7-2; maybe TRBD1 (5 bases). This CDR3 is built from 13 residues. Germline loops: CDR1 SGHTA, CDR2 FQGNSA. CDR3 loop: CASSLGRANVQFF. The CDR3, as DNA: TGTGCCAGCAGCTTAGGCAGGGCAAATGTGCAGTTCTTC.

This clonotype was observed a few times. This chain joins TRBV18 and TRBJ2-1; perhaps TRBD2 as D (5 bases). The length of the CDR3 is 15 residues. CDR1 and CDR2 from the germline V gene are KGHSH and LQKENI. The ends were cut back, 1 base at V and 0 bases at J, with 7 bases in the middle. The DNA of the CDR3 is TGTGCCAGCTCACCACTAGGGAGCTCCTACAATGAGCAGTTCTTC. It yields the protein CASSPLGSSYNEQFF.

This clonotype came up many times. The V and J genes are TRBV7-9 and TRBJ2-2; 10 nucleotides agree with TRBD2. Trimming removed 8 bases from V and 1 base from J; junction bases left unmatched: 1. Germline-derived CDR1 and CDR2 are SEHNR and FQNEAQ (reference sequence). This CDR3 region has 14 residues. The CDR3 nucleotides are TGTGCCAGCCGACTAGCGGGGAACACCGGGGAGCTGTTTTTT. Its protein product is CASRLAGNTGELFF.

Turning to this clonotype: At one end the junction does not follow the germline gene, possibly because of a read error. The chain uses TRBV7-9 and TRBJ1-5, with D maybe TRBD1 (6 bases). The CDR3 totals 12 residues. Germline V CDR1 and CDR2: SEHNR, FQNEAQ (reference sequence). CDR3 amino acids: CASSRDNRPQHF. CDR3 nucleotides: TGTGCCAGCAGCAGGGACAATCGGCCCCAGCATTTT.

The V and J genes are TRBV20-1 and TRBJ1-3; no firm D call. The germline gives CDR1 DFQATT, CDR2 SNEGSKA (reference sequence). Between the trimmed V and J ends, which lost 5 bases and 0 bases, there was a span of 14 bases. The CDR3 contains 15 residues. The CDR3 loop is CSAPRADRSGNTIYF. The CDR3 region has the DNA TGCAGTGCTCCCCGCGCGGACCGCTCTGGAAACACCATATATTTT.

This clonotype has more than one count but fewer than ten. This CDR3 fails to terminate in the conserved phenylalanine or tryptophan, so it likely reflects a read error. The chain carries TRBV20-1 and TRBJ2-7, with 7 bases fitting TRBD1. Germline CDR1 is DFQATT and CDR2 is SNEGSKA (reference sequence). The V gene end was trimmed by 5 bases and the J gene end by 5 bases; junction bases not matched to a gene: 3. This CDR3 is 11 amino acids long. This CDR3 reads CSAYRGNEQYS. CDR3 in DNA: TGCAGTGCTTACAGGGGTAACGAGCAGTACTCC.

This clonotype appeared many times. The chain links TRBV5-1 to TRBJ1-2, with D possibly TRBD1 on 5 matching bases. This CDR3 contains 14 residues. V shed 0 bases and J shed 5 bases, with 11 bases lying between them. Germline V lookup: CDR1 SGHRS, CDR2 YFSETQ. The CDR3 here is CASSLDRPDYGYTF. DNA of the CDR3: TGCGCCAGCAGCTTGGACAGGCCTGATTATGGCTACACCTTC.

This clonotype appeared many times. The chain carries TRBV18 and TRBJ2-1; D perhaps matches TRBD2 (5 bases). V was cut by 0 bases and J by 8 bases, with 14 bases left in between. This CDR3 is built from 15 residues. Germline V CDR1 and CDR2: KGHSH, LQKENI. CDR3 DNA sequence: TGTGCCAGCTCACCACCAGAAGGGAGAAGCGATGAGCAGTTCTTC. Translated, it gives CASSPPEGRSDEQFF.

The DNA of the CDR3 is TGCGCCAGCAGCTTGGCCCAGGGTAGCGGGAGGAAACGGGGCGTCCAAGAGACCCAGTACTTC. Translating gives CASSLAQGSGRKRGVQETQYF. The chain has TRBV5-1 and TRBJ2-5, with 10 bases fitting TRBD2. Looked up from germline, CDR1 is SGHRS and CDR2 is YFSETQ. The CDR3 is 21 amino acids. V shed 0 bases, J shed 1 base, and the junction held 18 bases outside the gene matches. Supplemented by reference TRBV5-1 and TRBJ2-5, the full variable domain reads KAGVTQTPRYLIKTRGQQVTLSCSPISGHRSVSWYQQTPGQGLQFLFEYFSETQRNKGNFPGRFSGRQFSNSRSEMNVSTLELGDSALYLCASSLAQGSGRKRGVQETQYFGPGTRLLVL.

This clonotype was counted ten times or more. CDR3 sequence (DNA): TGTGCCAGCAGTTTGGGGAGCAATGAGCAGTTCTTC. Translating it yields CASSLGSNEQFF. This sequence joins TRBV9 and TRBJ2-1; tentative D call: TRBD2 (5 bases). CDR3 length: 12 residues. Germline CDR1 SGDLS, CDR2 YYNGEE. The V and J ends lost 5 bases and 6 bases respectively, with 9 bases between them.

This clonotype was seen just once. The junction and the germline gene differ at one end; a read error may be behind it. This chain uses TRBV14 with TRBJ2-2, with 11 bases matching TRBD2. CDR3 length equals 21 residues. Germline-derived CDR1 and CDR2 are SGHDN and FVKESK. The CDR3 DNA is TGTGCCGGCAGCCATCCCACCTCGGGACTAGCGGCACGGGGAAACACCGGGGAGCTGTTTTTT. This sequence encodes CAGSHPTSGLAARGNTGELFF. The complete variable domain, with remaining parts taken from reference TRBV14 and TRBJ2-2, reads EAGVTQFPSHSVIEKGQTVTLRCDPISGHDNLYWYRRVMGKEIKFLLHFVKESKQDESGMPNNRFLAERTGGTYSTLKVQPAELEDSGVYFCAGSHPTSGLAARGNTGELFFGEGSRLTVL.

In its sample, this clonotype was seen a few times. This chain links TRBV4-3 with TRBJ2-5; a possible D gene is TRBD1 (6 bases). The CDR3 has 17 amino acids. The germline V gene has CDR1 LGHNA and CDR2 YSLEER. V was clipped by 0 bases and J by 1 base, with 15 bases between them. This CDR3 reads CASSQDARDRLQETQYF. Here the CDR3 DNA reads TGCGCCAGCAGCCAAGATGCCCGTGACAGGCTCCAAGAGACCCAGTACTTC.

This clonotype was seen at least ten times. The chain couples TRBV19 to TRBJ2-1; D is possibly TRBD1 (5 bases). Between the trimmed V and J ends, which lost 3 bases and 6 bases, there was a span of 15 bases. The germline CDR1 and CDR2 sequences are LNHDA and SQIVND (reference sequence). CDR3 length equals 15 residues. The CDR3 reads CASSIYRGSGNEQFF. CDR3 DNA sequence: TGTGCCAGTAGTATTTATAGGGGATCGGGCAATGAGCAGTTCTTC.

This clonotype has just a few counts. The rearrangement joins TRBV27 to TRBJ2-1; TRBD1 matches 9 bases. Germline V gives CDR1 MNHEY, CDR2 SMNVEV (reference sequence). The length of the CDR3 is 15 residues. Unmatched junction bases numbered 10, after V lost 6 bases and J lost 7 bases. DNA for the CDR3: TGTGCCAGCAGGGTGGGAACCGGGACAGGGAATGAGCAGTTCTTC. Amino acid sequence: CASRVGTGTGNEQFF.

This clonotype has a count of ten or more. V is TRBV6-1 and J is TRBJ2-1; 7 positions agree with TRBD2. The CDR3 runs 12 residues. V shed 7 bases, J shed 15 bases, and the junction held 12 bases outside the gene matches. Germline CDR1 reads MNHNS; CDR2 reads SASEGT. The CDR3 protein is CASTRGREGSFF. Here the CDR3 DNA reads TGTGCCAGCACCAGAGGAAGGGAGGGATCGTTCTTC.

This clonotype was seen more than once but under ten times. This rearrangement joins TRBV20-1 to TRBJ1-1, with TRBD1 matching 8 bases. J was trimmed by 2 bases and V by 5 bases; bases with no gene match: 4. CDR3 length: 13 amino acids. Germline V gives CDR1 DFQATT, CDR2 SNEGSKA (reference sequence). CDR3 nucleotide sequence: TGCAGTGCTCCCAGGGGGCGCAACACTGAAGCTTTCTTT. This sequence encodes CSAPRGRNTEAFF.

This clonotype was seen ten or more times. The chain is built from TRBV29-1 and TRBJ2-5, with no clear D. The V gene lost 1 base and the J gene lost 7 bases, with 1 base spanning the gap. This CDR3 has 9 amino acids. The germline V gene encodes CDR1 SQVTM and CDR2 ANQGSEA. The CDR3 is CSVEGTQYF. CDR3 nucleotides: TGCAGCGTTGAAGGGACCCAGTACTTC. Full variable domain (remainder filled in from reference TRBV29-1 and TRBJ2-5): SAVISQKPSRDICQRGTSLTIQCQVDSQVTMMFWYRQQPGQSLTLIATANQGSEATYESGFVIDKFPISRPNLTFSTLTVSNMSPEDSSIYLCSVEGTQYFGPGTRLLVL.

This sequence joins TRBV19 and TRBJ2-7; TRBD2 matches 11 bases. The germline V gene encodes CDR1 LNHDA and CDR2 SQIVND (reference sequence). V lost 5 bases to trimming and J lost 6 bases; unmatched junction nucleotides: 3. The CDR3 length is 13 residues. This CDR3 reads CASSFGTSGEQYF. In DNA form, the CDR3 reads TGTGCCAGTAGTTTTGGGACTAGCGGCGAGCAGTACTTC. The full variable domain, its missing parts supplied by reference TRBV19 and TRBJ2-7, is DGGITQSPKYLFRKEGQNVTLSCEQNLNHDAMYWYRQDPGQGLRLIYYSQIVNDFQKGDIAEGYSVSREKKESFPLTVTSAQKNPTAFYLCASSFGTSGEQYFGPGTRLTVT.

To note about this clonotype: One junction end disagrees with the germline gene, perhaps due to a read error. The gene calls are TRBV20-1 and TRBJ2-7; 7 bases align to TRBD1. This CDR3 has 13 amino acids. Germline V gives CDR1 DFQATT, CDR2 SNEGSKA (reference sequence). CDR3 protein: CSARSGGTYERYF. Here the CDR3 DNA reads TGCAGTGCTAGATCAGGGGGAACCTACGAGCGGTACTTC.

This clonotype was observed many times. The chain links TRBV4-3 to TRBJ2-7, with 7 bases fitting TRBD2. Germline V gene sequence: CDR1 LGHNA, CDR2 YSLEER. The trim removed 4 bases at V and 3 bases at J, leaving 6 bases unmatched. The CDR3 sequence is 14 residues long. The CDR3 region is CASSPRVAGYEQYF. Written as DNA, the CDR3 is TGCGCCAGCAGCCCGCGGGTAGCGGGCTACGAGCAGTACTTC.

This clonotype was seen many times. The chain joins TRBV10-2 to TRBJ2-1; D unresolved. This CDR3 has 11 residues. V was clipped by 3 bases and J by 3 bases, with 0 bases between them. The V gene's germline CDR1 is WSHSY and CDR2 SAAADI. The CDR3 DNA is TGCGCCAGCAGTGACTACAATGAGCAGTTCTTC. Its protein is CASSDYNEQFF.

Remarks on this clonotype: Possible read error: a much larger clone is one base away. The CDR3: CASSPYRGTEAFF. The DNA of the CDR3 is TGTGCCAGCAGCCCCTACAGGGGTACTGAAGCTTTCTTT. This chain links TRBV7-3 with TRBJ1-1; TRBD1 matches 7 bases. Germline loops: CDR1 SGHTA, CDR2 FQGTGA. Trimming cost V 5 bases and J 5 bases; bases outside gene matches: 5. The CDR3 extends over 13 amino acids.

Notes on this clonotype: A much more abundant neighbour one base away suggests this may be a read error. It is likely a read error, because the conserved phenylalanine at the end of the CDR3 is missing. The chain carries TRBV6-5 and TRBJ2-7, with D possibly called TRBD1 or TRBD2 (5 bases each). Germline V gene data show CDR1 as MNHEY and CDR2 as SVGAGI. V was cut by 0 bases and J by 6 bases, with 15 bases left in between. The CDR3 covers 15 residues. The CDR3 here is CASSYSLGELAEQYY. For the CDR3, the DNA is TGTGCCAGCAGTTACTCCCTAGGGGAGCTCGCCGAGCAGTACTAC.